This T cell receptor (beta chain) comes out of a study of T cells expressing NK-cell markers. Reanalyzing the 5' RACE reads, TCRdb keeps one entry per CDR3 protein, without DNA. The sample features roughly 150,000 distinct CDR3 sequences, with over 20% in its top ten. With regard to this clonotype: Antigen specificity is unknown.

The CDR3 loop spans 13 amino acids. Study-level results: In more than five donors, dominant CD3+CD56+NKG2C+ clonotypes ranked among the top 10 CD8+ clonotypes.

The sequence was collected from a man aged 18-75 years in good health. Sequenced sample: blood T cells: a sorted CD56 or NKG2C T cell subset, CD4+ or CD8+ T cells, or bulk PBMC T cells (not recorded which). The V and J genes are TRBV12-3 or TRBV12-4 and TRBJ1-2; TCRdb reports TRBD1, a call that lacks DNA to check it against. The CDR3: CASSSTGASGYTF.